A selection of T cell receptor beta chains follows, all from one sample in a study of blood T cell repertoires in COVID-19. Profiled with immunoSEQ multiplex PCR; TCRdb holds only in-frame clones, not every one. This table has approximately 250,000 clones, roughly 85% appearing once. Sequencing was done on a sample of PBMCs or T cells enriched from blood (not recorded which). These receptor sequences come from a woman between 50 and 59 years old with acute COVID-19. The CDR3 runs from the conserved cysteine through the conserved F or W. The order of the fields is clone size, V gene, J gene, D gene, CDR3 DNA, CDR3 protein. D genes are given only for firm matches. Size is omitted from some rows. Given values are once, few, many or a class for expanded clones.

once	TRBV6-2/TRBV6-3	TRBJ1-5	TRBD1	TGTGCCAGCAGCCTTACAGGACAGGATAAGGAGCATTTT	CASSLTGQDKEHF
NA	TRBV27	TRBJ1-2	NA	TGTGCCAGCAGTTTGGTAGGAGGGTATGGCTACACCTTC	CASSLVGGYGYTF
NA	TRBV7-2	TRBJ2-1	NA	TGTGCCAGCAGCTTAACTCTCTCGGTGGGGAGGTGGATAAGAAATGAGCAGTTCTTC	CASSLTLSVGRWIRNEQFF
few	TRBV4-2	TRBJ1-6	NA	TGTGCCAGCAGAGAACAGGGAGTTGATTCACCCCTCCACTTT	CASREQGVDSPLHF
NA	TRBV4-1	TRBJ1-1	NA	TGCGCCAGCAGCCAAGGTGGGCCAGGGAACACTGAAGCTTTCTTT	CASSQGGPGNTEAFF
NA	TRBV19	TRBJ1-2	NA	TGTGCCAGTACCCCGGGGTCTAACTATGGCTACACCTTC	CASTPGSNYGYTF
many	TRBV28	TRBJ1-1	NA	TGTGCCAGCAGCACAGGGACTATGAACACTGAAGCTTTCTTT	CASSTGTMNTEAFF
NA	TRBV11-1	TRBJ1-1	TRBD1	TGTGCCAGCAGCTTCAGGGGGCTGAACACTGAAGCTTTCTTT	CASSFRGLNTEAFF
NA	TRBV6-5	TRBJ2-5	NA	TGTGCCAGCAGTACGCAGACCCCCAGGCAGACCCAGTACTTC	CASSTQTPRQTQYF
NA	TRBV3-1/TRBV3-2	TRBJ1-2	NA	TGTGCCAGCAGCCAAGATGGTTCAGGGAACTATGGCTACACCTTC	CASSQDGSGNYGYTF
NA	TRBV12-5	TRBJ2-1	NA	TGTGCTAGTGGTTTGTCCCGACAGTTTTACAATGAGCAGTTCTTC	CASGLSRQFYNEQFF
NA	TRBV5-1	TRBJ1-1	NA	TGCGCCAGCAGCTTAGCGGGAATGAACACTGAAGCTTTCTTT	CASSLAGMNTEAFF
NA	TRBV5-6	TRBJ2-1	TRBD2	TGTGCCAGCAGCCTAAGGGGACTAGCGGGGGGAAGATTCAACAATGAGCAGTTCTTC	CASSLRGLAGGRFNNEQFF
NA	TRBV5-1	TRBJ2-7	TRBD1	TGCGCCAGCAGCTTGGACAGGGGAGCCTACGAGCAGTACTTC	CASSLDRGAYEQYF
NA	TRBV2	TRBJ2-1	TRBD2	TGTGCCAGCACTGAACTAGCGGGGGGCGGAAATGAGCAGTTCTTC	CASTELAGGGNEQFF
NA	TRBV20-1	TRBJ2-7	TRBD2	TGCAGTGCCAGTTCTAGCGGGGGAGGTGACGAGCAGTACTTC	CSASSSGGGDEQYF
once	TRBV15	TRBJ1-1	NA	TGTGCCACCAGCAGAGACCTTTTGGCTGCAGCTTTCTTT	CATSRDLLAAAFF
NA	TRBV19	TRBJ1-3	TRBD1	TGTGCCAGTAGTAGAGGACAGGCCCTCTCTGGAAACACCATATATTTT	CASSRGQALSGNTIYF
NA	TRBV11-2	TRBJ2-1	TRBD2	TGTGCCAGCAGCTTAGCTAGCGGGGGGCACAATGAGCAGTTCTTC	CASSLASGGHNEQFF
NA	TRBV30	TRBJ1-6	NA	TGTGCCTGGAACCCCACACAGGGACCCCTCCACTTT	CAWNPTQGPLHF
NA	TRBV5-4	TRBJ2-4	TRBD2	TGTGCCAGCAGCTTGGAGGGACTAGCGGGGAACATTCAGTACTTC	CASSLEGLAGNIQYF
NA	TRBV12-5	TRBJ1-6	NA	TGTGCTAGTGGTTTGGGGGGCGCGGCTTCACCCCTCCACTTT	CASGLGGAASPLHF
few	TRBV29-1	TRBJ1-3	TRBD1	TGCAGCGTTGAAGGGGGGACAGGGATGAACACCATATATTTT	CSVEGGTGMNTIYF
NA	TRBV9	TRBJ1-6	NA	TGTGCCAGCAGTGGAGGGGTTGGGAATAATTCACCCCTCCACTTT	CASSGGVGNNSPLHF
NA	TRBV9	TRBJ2-3	TRBD2	TGTGCCAGCAGCATCCGGGGGGGGGCCGGCACAGATACGCAGTATTTT	CASSIRGGAGTDTQYF
NA	TRBV7-9	TRBJ1-1	TRBD1	TGTGCCAGCAGCTTAGCGCGCGGGACAGGGGGCACTGAAGCTTTCTTT	CASSLARGTGGTEAFF
NA	TRBV14	TRBJ1-3	NA	TGTGCCAGCAGCCCAAGTGGACAGTATTTCTCTGGAAACACCATATATTTT	CASSPSGQYFSGNTIYF
NA	TRBV6-5	TRBJ1-5	TRBD1	TGTGCCAGCAGTACGGGACAGGTGGCCCAGCCCCAGCATTTT	CASSTGQVAQPQHF
NA	TRBV5-1	TRBJ1-1	TRBD1	TGCGCCAGCAGCCCCAGGAGAACAGGGGAGGAGGGGCCCACTGAAGCTTTCTTT	CASSPRRTGEEGPTEAFF
NA	TRBV30	TRBJ1-2	TRBD1	TGTGCCTGGAACCGGGGACAGCGGTACTATGGCTACACCTTC	CAWNRGQRYYGYTF
NA	TRBV9	TRBJ1-1	NA	TGTGCCAGCAGCCAAACTGGCGGGCGACCTCCGTACTTT	CASSQTGGRPPYF
once	TRBV12-3/TRBV12-4	TRBJ1-5	TRBD1	TGTGCCAGCGGACGACAGGGGATTCAGCCCCAGCATTTT	CASGRQGIQPQHF
NA	TRBV6-6	TRBJ2-2	TRBD2	TGTGCCAGCATCGCGGGGGGCAGGGGCACCGGGGAGCTGTTTTTT	CASIAGGRGTGELFF
NA	TRBV19	TRBJ1-2	NA	TGTGCCAGTGGGGGGGAATATGGTGGCTACACCTTC	CASGGEYGGYTF
NA	TRBV29-1	TRBJ1-2	TRBD1	TGCAGCGTGCGGACAGGGGACTATGGCTACACCTTC	CSVRTGDYGYTF
NA	TRBV18	TRBJ1-1	NA	TGTGCCAGCTCACCAGCAGGGAACACTGAAGCTTTCTTT	CASSPAGNTEAFF
NA	TRBV2	TRBJ1-1	TRBD1	TGTGCCAGCAGTAGACAGGGGATGAACACTGAAGCTTTCTTT	CASSRQGMNTEAFF
NA	TRBV3-1/TRBV3-2	TRBJ2-7	TRBD2	TGTGCCAGCAGCCGGCGGGGGGCGAGTCCCTACGAGCAGTACTTC	CASSRRGASPYEQYF
NA	TRBV5-8	TRBJ2-7	TRBD1	TGTGCCAGCAGACGTTCGGGACAGGGGGCCTACGAGCAGTACTTC	CASRRSGQGAYEQYF
NA	TRBV27	TRBJ1-5	NA	TGTGCCAGCAAATCAGGGGATCAGCCCCAGCATTTT	CASKSGDQPQHF
NA	TRBV30	TRBJ1-4	TRBD1	TGTGCCTGGAGTGTACAGGGGGCAGGCGAAAAACTGTTTTTT	CAWSVQGAGEKLFF
NA	TRBV18	TRBJ2-7	TRBD1	TGTGCCAGCTCACCACGACAGGGATCCCCCTACGAGCAGTACTTC	CASSPRQGSPYEQYF
NA	TRBV19	TRBJ1-1	NA	TGTGCCAGCATGACAGAACTGAAGGGAACTGAAGCTTTCTTT	CASMTELKGTEAFF
NA	TRBV9	TRBJ1-2	NA	TGTGCCAGCAGCGTCTCAACAGGGCGAGGCTACACCTTC	CASSVSTGRGYTF
NA	TRBV5-1	TRBJ1-5	NA	TGCGCCAGCAGCTTGGGGGAGGGGCCGGATTATAGCAATCAGCCCCAGCATTTT	CASSLGEGPDYSNQPQHF
few	TRBV6-5	TRBJ2-7	NA	TGTGCCAGCAGTTACAGTACCGGAGGGGAGCAGTACTTC	CASSYSTGGEQYF
few	TRBV19	TRBJ1-6	NA	TGTGCCAGTAGTATGGAGGTGTCTGATTCACCCCTCCACTTT	CASSMEVSDSPLHF
NA	TRBV7-2	TRBJ1-4	TRBD1	TGTGCCAGCGGGACAGGTCCTAATGAAAAACTGTTTTTT	CASGTGPNEKLFF